The 32 T cell receptor beta chains below all came from one sample that was sequenced in a study of blood T cell repertoires in COVID-19. TCRdb keeps only in-frame clones here, not all; method: immunoSEQ multiplex PCR. The data hold 200,000 to 250,000 clones, with around nine tenths observed a single time. Sequencing was done on a sample of peripheral blood. The receptors originated from a woman aged 40 to 50 with acute or convalescent COVID-19.

The chain employs TRBV19 and TRBJ2-1, with 7 nucleotides matching TRBD1. There are 13 residues in the CDR3. The germline V gene encodes CDR1 LNHDA and CDR2 SQIVND (reference sequence). V trimming: 5 bases; J trimming: 7 bases; junction bases outside the gene matches: 5. The CDR3: CASSQQGRNEQFF. The CDR3 nucleotides read TGTGCCAGTAGTCAACAGGGGAGAAATGAGCAGTTCTTC.

V gene TRBV6-6 combines with J gene TRBJ2-3; 8 nucleotides align to TRBD2. Germline CDR1 is MNHNY and CDR2 is SVGAGI (reference sequence). Trimming removed 10 bases from V and 2 bases from J; junction bases left unmatched: 14. There are 16 residues in the CDR3. DNA for the CDR3: TGTGCCACCGCGGAGGGTAGCGGGGCAGTCACAGATACGCAGTATTTT. It specifies CATAEGSGAVTDTQYF.

The chain is built from TRBV18 and TRBJ1-6, with 9 bases lining up with TRBD1. The CDR3 contains 15 residues. V shed 3 bases and J 7 bases; nucleotides not matched to a gene: 4. From germline, CDR1 is KGHSH and CDR2 LQKENI. The CDR3 spells CASSPEGQGNSPLHF. The CDR3 bases are TGTGCCAGCTCACCGGAGGGACAGGGAAATTCACCCCTCCACTTT.

The chain carries TRBV5-6 and TRBJ2-7, with TRBD2 matching 7 bases. J was trimmed by 3 bases and V by 6 bases; bases with no gene match: 9. Germline lookup yields CDR1 SGHDT and CDR2 YYEEEE. This CDR3 region has 14 residues. This CDR3 is CASILWGGFYEQYV. The DNA for the CDR3 is TGTGCCAGCATCCTATGGGGGGGATTCTACGAGCAGTACGTC.

Concerning this clone itself: Other DNA sequences in the sample encode the same CDR3. The chain links TRBV7-2 to TRBJ1-2, with D hard to call. With 1 base removed from V and 0 bases from J, the gap between germline ends came to 6 bases. Germline V lookup: CDR1 SGHTA, CDR2 FQGNSA. This CDR3 is 14 amino acids long. The CDR3 sequence is CASSLGTANYGYTF. CDR3 sequence (DNA): TGTGCCAGCAGCTTAGGCACAGCTAACTATGGCTACACCTTC.

This clone has just a few counts. The CDR3 loop is CASRQRQGWDQPQHF. The CDR3 DNA is TGTGCCAGCAGACAGAGACAGGGGTGGGATCAGCCCCAGCATTTT. The chain links TRBV6-5 to TRBJ1-5, with 8 bases aligning to TRBD1. CDR1 is MNHEY, CDR2 SVGAGI, per germline. With V trimmed by 6 bases and J by 5 bases, 9 bases remained unmatched. The CDR3 extends over 15 amino acids.

The chain combines TRBV5-5 with TRBJ1-2; 10 nucleotides line up with TRBD1. Germline CDR1 is SGHKS and CDR2 is YYEKEE (reference sequence). This CDR3 spans 15 amino acids. With 2 bases clipped from V and 5 bases from J, the junction kept 6 bases outside the gene matches. The CDR3 region is CASSFGTGASYGYTF. The DNA for the CDR3 is TGTGCCAGCAGCTTCGGGACAGGGGCCTCGTATGGCTACACCTTC. Full variable domain (rest looked up from reference TRBV5-5 and TRBJ1-2): DAGVTQSPTHLIKTRGQQVTLRCSPISGHKSVSWYQQVLGQGPQFIFQYYEKEERGRGNFPDRFSARQFPNYSSELNVNALLLGDSALYLCASSFGTGASYGYTFGSGTRLTVV.

Note on this clone: Germline and junction disagree at one end, which may indicate a read error. This CDR3 reads CASSLARGGALF. The DNA for the CDR3 is TGTGCCAGCAGCTTGGCTCGGGGGGGTGCTCTCTTT. The rearrangement uses TRBV11-2 and TRBJ1-1; tentatively, D is TRBD1 (5 bases). Germline V gene sequence: CDR1 SGHAT, CDR2 FQNNGV. This CDR3 has 12 amino acids. Looking up the rest from reference TRBV11-2 and TRBJ1-1 gives the full variable domain: EAGVAQSPRYKIIEKRQSVAFWCNPISGHATLYWYQQILGQGPKLLIQFQNNGVVDDSQLPKDRFSAERLKGVDSTLKIQPAKLEDSAVYLCASSLARGGALFGQGTRLTVV.

The V and J genes are TRBV5-1 and TRBJ1-6; D unresolved. The V gene lost 4 bases and the J gene lost 5 bases, with 16 bases spanning the gap. CDR1 is SGHRS and CDR2 is YFSETQ in the germline V gene. This CDR3 comprises 16 residues. DNA for the CDR3: TGCGCCAGCAGCAGTGCGGGCGGAGTAAATAATTCACCCCTCCACTTT. Translating gives CASSSAGGVNNSPLHF. Variable domain in full (rest from reference TRBV5-1 and TRBJ1-6): KAGVTQTPRYLIKTRGQQVTLSCSPISGHRSVSWYQQTPGQGLQFLFEYFSETQRNKGNFPGRFSGRQFSNSRSEMNVSTLELGDSALYLCASSSAGGVNNSPLHFGNGTRLTVT.

The chain is built from TRBV6-4 and TRBJ2-3, with 7 bases fitting TRBD1. The CDR3 runs to 14 residues. The V segment lost 0 bases and the J segment 3 bases; nucleotides outside the gene matches: 0. Germline lookup yields CDR1 MRHNA and CDR2 SNTAGT. The CDR3 nucleotides read TGTGCCAGCAGTGACTCGGACAGGACAGATACGCAGTATTTT. As protein: CASSDSDRTDTQYF.

The chain combines TRBV24-1 with TRBJ2-2; 8 positions match TRBD1. V was clipped by 10 bases and J by 1 base; unmatched bases: 1. In germline, CDR1 is KGHDR, CDR2 SFDVKD. This CDR3 spans 13 amino acids. This CDR3 is CATGTGNTGELFF. The DNA for the CDR3 is TGTGCCACTGGGACAGGGAACACCGGGGAGCTGTTTTTT.

This rearrangement joins TRBV2 to TRBJ1-5, with 10 nucleotides matching TRBD1. The CDR3 totals 15 residues. Germline V gene data show CDR1 as SNHLY and CDR2 as FYNNEI. V lost 4 bases and J lost 2; bases outside the gene matches: 2. CDR3 loop: CASSGDRGGNQPQHF. The CDR3 DNA reads as TGTGCCAGCAGTGGGGACAGGGGCGGCAATCAGCCCCAGCATTTT.

The V and J genes are TRBV30 and TRBJ1-1; TRBD1 is a possible D gene (6 bases). Germline CDR1 and CDR2: GTSNPN and SVGIG (reference sequence). The CDR3 length is 14 residues. Trimming pared 5 bases from V and 4 bases from J, leaving 17 bases between. CDR3 nucleotides: TGTGCCTGGGCACTACTTAGGGGGGGCACTGAAGCTTTCTTT. Amino acid sequence: CAWALLRGGTEAFF.

The genes are TRBV30 and TRBJ1-1; D unclear. The CDR3 has 13 amino acids. CDR1 is GTSNPN, CDR2 SVGIG, per germline (reference sequence). Trimming removed 5 bases from V and 0 bases from J, with 10 bases in between. This chain's CDR3 is CAWDRTMNTEAFF. DNA for the CDR3: TGTGCCTGGGATCGAACTATGAACACTGAAGCTTTCTTT.

The J gene is TRBJ2-2, the V gene TRBV9; 7 bases line up with TRBD2. The germline V gene has CDR1 SGDLS and CDR2 YYNGEE. V shed 1 base, J shed 7 bases, and the junction held 19 bases outside the gene matches. The length of the CDR3 is 19 residues. CDR3 in amino acids: CASSVNTRSLLSGGGELFF. The CDR3 region has the DNA TGTGCCAGCAGCGTAAATACGCGCTCCCTTCTTTCGGGAGGCGGGGAGCTGTTTTTT.

This sequence joins TRBV6-5 and TRBJ2-2; 10 nucleotides agree with TRBD1. Per germline, CDR1 MNHEY and CDR2 SVGAGI. The CDR3 is made up of 14 amino acids. The ends lost 6 bases at V and 3 bases at J; junction bases unmatched: 1. The CDR3 nucleotides read TGTGCCAGCAGAGGACAGGGGGACACCGGGGAGCTGTTTTTT. Amino acids: CASRGQGDTGELFF.

The chain carries TRBV12-3 or TRBV12-4 and TRBJ1-2; no clear D gene. The CDR3 contains 13 residues. The V end lost 1 base, the J end lost 4 bases, and 7 bases lay between the germline ends. In DNA, the CDR3 is TGTGCCAGCAGTTTAGGGGAGACCTATGGCTACACCTTC. Its protein is CASSLGETYGYTF.

The gene calls are TRBV9 and TRBJ2-2; TRBD1 aligns across 8 bases. CDR1 SGDLS and CDR2 YYNGEE come from the germline V gene. The CDR3 spans 13 residues. CDR3 amino acids: CASSRGLTGELFF. CDR3 sequence (DNA): TGTGCAAGCTCCAGGGGGCTCACCGGGGAGCTGTTTTTT. Based on the CDR3 plus reference TRBV9 and TRBJ2-2, the full variable domain is DSGVTQTPKHLITATGQRVTLRCSPRSGDLSVYWYQQSLDQGLQFLIQYYNGEERAKGNILERFSAQQFPDLHSELNLSSLELGDSALYFCASSRGLTGELFFGEGSRLTVL.

The chain uses TRBV15 and TRBJ1-4; D remains ambiguous. This CDR3 has 16 amino acids. Germline CDR1 LNHNV, CDR2 YYDKDF (reference sequence). V lost 3 bases and J lost 8, with 19 bases in between. DNA for the CDR3: TGTGCCACCAGCAGTAGCTGGGTTAAAGGATCAGAAAAACTGTTTTTT. Amino acids: CATSSSWVKGSEKLFF.

The chain combines TRBV24-1 with TRBJ2-3; 12 bases align to TRBD1. The CDR3 extends over 16 amino acids. Germline V lookup: CDR1 KGHDR, CDR2 SFDVKD. The trim removed 7 bases at V and 8 bases at J, leaving 12 bases unmatched. DNA of the CDR3: TGTGCCACCAGCGCCGCCGGGACAGGGGGCCGAGGTACGCAGTATTTT. Its translation is CATSAAGTGGRGTQYF.

The J gene is TRBJ1-5, the V gene TRBV6-5; 9 positions match TRBD1. The CDR3 consists of 15 residues. The junction had 9 bases not matched to a gene; V was cut back by 4 bases and J by 8 bases. Germline V CDR1 and CDR2: MNHEY, SVGAGI. CDR3 residues: CASSFRQGGAEPQHF. The DNA of the CDR3 is TGTGCCAGCAGTTTCCGACAGGGGGGGGCTGAGCCCCAGCATTTT.

The genes are TRBV5-1 and TRBJ1-2; 9 bases map to TRBD1. Germline V CDR1 and CDR2: SGHRS, YFSETQ. The CDR3 has 16 residues. V gave up 4 bases and J gave up 0 bases; unmatched junction bases: 7. This CDR3 reads CASSAGQGTANYGYTF. CDR3 bases: TGCGCCAGCAGCGCCGGACAGGGGACTGCTAACTATGGCTACACCTTC.

The chain carries TRBV11-2 and TRBJ1-1; no firm D call. V was pared by 8 bases and J by 10 bases, with 14 bases between. CDR1 is SGHAT and CDR2 is FQNNGV in the germline V gene. This CDR3 is 11 amino acids long. DNA for the CDR3: TGTGCCAGCGGCCTGACCTCTAGAGCTTTCTTT. Translating gives CASGLTSRAFF.

The rearrangement uses TRBV5-1 and TRBJ2-4; 10 bases match TRBD2. The germline V gene encodes CDR1 SGHRS and CDR2 YFSETQ. The CDR3 extends over 13 amino acids. V lost 7 bases, J lost 9 bases, and 7 bases stayed unmatched. The CDR3 protein is CASGTSGEGIQYF. In DNA, the CDR3 is TGCGCCAGCGGTACTAGCGGGGAGGGCATTCAGTACTTC. Complete variable domain (other parts from reference TRBV5-1 and TRBJ2-4): KAGVTQTPRYLIKTRGQQVTLSCSPISGHRSVSWYQQTPGQGLQFLFEYFSETQRNKGNFPGRFSGRQFSNSRSEMNVSTLELGDSALYLCASGTSGEGIQYFGAGTRLSVL.

V and J are TRBV18 and TRBJ2-3, with 7 positions matching TRBD1. J was trimmed by 0 bases and V by 3 bases; bases with no gene match: 0. The V gene's germline CDR1 is KGHSH and CDR2 LQKENI. The CDR3 loop spans 14 amino acids. The CDR3 reads CASSPTGSTDTQYF. The CDR3 nucleotides read TGTGCCAGCTCACCGACAGGGAGCACAGATACGCAGTATTTT.

This rearrangement joins TRBV7-2 to TRBJ1-5; D is unclear. V was clipped by 5 bases and J by 2 bases, with 13 bases between them. CDR3 size: 15 residues. In germline, CDR1 is SGHTA, CDR2 FQGNSA. CDR3 DNA: TGTGCCAGCAGCCTTATTCGGGGTGGCAATCAGCCCCAGCATTTT. Residues: CASSLIRGGNQPQHF. Drawing the rest from reference TRBV7-2 and TRBJ1-5, the complete variable domain is GAGVSQSPSNKVTEKGKDVELRCDPISGHTALYWYRQSLGQGLEFLIYFQGNSAPDKSGLPSDRFSAERTGGSVSTLTIQRTQQEDSAVYLCASSLIRGGNQPQHFGDGTRLSIL.

The genes are TRBV5-1 and TRBJ1-3; weak D call: TRBD1 (5 bases). Germline CDR1 reads SGHRS; CDR2 reads YFSETQ. V was trimmed by 2 bases and J by 3 bases, leaving 9 bases between them. There are 14 residues in the CDR3. CDR3 protein: CASSFTGHGNTIYF. The DNA for the CDR3 is TGCGCCAGCAGCTTTACAGGTCATGGAAACACCATATATTTT.

This chain links TRBV5-6 with TRBJ2-1, with 12 bases identical to TRBD2. CDR3 size: 15 residues. J gave up 14 bases and V 1 base, and 10 bases lay outside the gene matches. Germline-derived CDR1 and CDR2 are SGHDT and YYEEEE. The CDR3 loop reads CASSLTQASGGAEFF. DNA of the CDR3: TGTGCCAGCAGCTTGACGCAGGCTAGCGGGGGGGCGGAGTTCTTC.

The rearrangement links TRBV6-1 to TRBJ1-2, with TRBD1 matching over 10 bases. V lost 3 bases and J lost 3; bases outside the gene matches: 13. Germline CDR1 MNHNS, CDR2 SASEGT. The CDR3 consists of 18 residues. The CDR3 loop is CASSDWGQGKFNYYGYTF. The CDR3 nucleotides are TGTGCCAGCAGTGACTGGGGACAGGGGAAATTCAACTACTATGGCTACACCTTC.

The rearrangement links TRBV27 to TRBJ2-5, with D possibly being TRBD1 (7 bases). Per the germline V gene, CDR1 is MNHEY and CDR2 is SMNVEV (reference sequence). The germline V and J ends were trimmed by 7 bases and 5 bases, with 20 bases remaining between them. The CDR3 sequence is 15 residues long. The CDR3 nucleotides are TGTGCCAGCATACCCCAGGGGGGTTCGGGTGAGACCCAGTACTTC. Translation: CASIPQGGSGETQYF.

This chain uses TRBV6-4 with TRBJ2-3; D might be TRBD1 (8 bases). This CDR3 contains 15 residues. V gave up 3 bases and J gave up 3 bases, with 13 bases separating them. The germline CDR1 and CDR2 sequences are MRHNA and SNTAGT. Here the CDR3 reads CASSEEQGGTDTQYF. CDR3 in DNA: TGTGCCAGCAGTGAAGAACAGGGGGGGACAGATACGCAGTATTTT.

The chain carries TRBV6-6 and TRBJ2-1; 15 nucleotides align to TRBD2. The germline V gene encodes CDR1 MNHNY and CDR2 SVGAGI (reference sequence). The CDR3 is made up of 17 amino acids. V was clipped by 5 bases and J by 10 bases; unmatched bases: 12. CDR3 loop: CASSPLGLAGGPREQFF. As DNA, the CDR3 is TGTGCCAGCAGTCCCCTCGGACTAGCGGGGGGGCCTCGCGAGCAGTTCTTC.